This TCR beta chain was profiled in a study of OX40 agonist ivuxolimab in advanced cancers. Libraries were prepared by immunoSEQ multiplex PCR; TCRdb keeps only in-frame clonotypes and omits some of them. The sample lists 11,000 to 15,000 clones; about 90% were seen once. CDR1 is SGHTS, CDR2 YDEGEE, per germline. Between the trimmed V and J ends, which lost 5 bases and 0 bases, there was a span of 20 bases. This CDR3 is 17 amino acids long. The J gene is TRBJ1-1, the V gene TRBV5-8; tentatively, D is TRBD1 (6 bases). Sequencing was performed on CD4+ or CD8+ T cells sorted from blood, taken in a trial of the OX40 agonist ivuxolimab. This sequence was found in an adult with an advanced solid tumor such as melanoma, head and neck, liver or kidney cancer. The CDR3 DNA follows: TGTGCCAGCAGAACCCGGGAGGGGGAACTTCTGAACACTGAAGCTTTCTTT. Its translation: CASRTREGELLNTEAFF.